This TCR beta chain stems from a study of blood T cell repertoires in COVID-19. In the study overall: The origin of the acute and convalescent COVID-19 samples was the United States, Italy and Spain. Sources were T cells, B-cell-depleted T cells, or PBMCs; the material itself was cDNA or gDNA.

The CDR3 is 14 amino acids. Germline lookup yields CDR1 SGHAT and CDR2 FQNNGV. V was shortened by 1 base and J by 4 bases, with 8 bases between the two germline ends. Donors were grouped by their self-reported clinical history. Some clones are missing from TCRdb's copy, which holds only in-frame ones; the method was immunoSEQ multiplex PCR. The table includes 400,000 to 500,000 clones, roughly 90% detected once. The rearrangement links TRBV11-2 to TRBJ1-3, with D possibly TRBD1 on 5 matching bases. The receptor's source is a woman between 40 and 55 years old who had recovered from COVID-19. The material sequenced was PBMCs or T cells enriched from blood (not recorded which). CDR3 in amino acids: CASSLGWGGNTIYF. CDR3 nucleotides: TGTGCCAGCAGCTTAGGCTGGGGCGGAAACACCATATATTTT.